The next 5 T cell receptor beta chains were all read from a single sample in a study of OX40 agonist ivuxolimab in advanced cancers. Generated by immunoSEQ multiplex PCR, the TCRdb table keeps only in-frame clones and is missing some. The sample carries roughly 67,000 clones, 92% recorded once. This specimen was CD4+ or CD8+ T cells sorted from blood, taken in a trial of the OX40 agonist ivuxolimab. These receptors originate from an adult with an advanced solid tumor such as melanoma, head and neck, liver or kidney cancer.

The chain recombines TRBV19 with TRBJ2-7, with D maybe TRBD1 (5 bases). The CDR3 totals 14 residues. The germline V and J ends were trimmed by 3 bases and 0 bases, with 9 bases remaining between them. Germline-derived CDR1 and CDR2 are LNHDA and SQIVND (reference sequence). This CDR3 reads CASSIMGLSYEQYF. The CDR3 DNA sequence: TGTGCCAGTAGTATTATGGGGCTCTCCTACGAGCAGTACTTC.

The chain joins TRBV4-3 to TRBJ2-7; D is uncertain. The V gene's germline CDR1 is LGHNA and CDR2 YSLEER. V lost 0 bases to trimming and J lost 2 bases, with 11 bases between them. The CDR3 totals 15 residues. The DNA of the CDR3 is TGCGCCAGCAGCCAAGATCAAGGAGTCCCCTACGAGCAGTACTTC. This translates into CASSQDQGVPYEQYF.

With regard to this clone: The sample has other DNA sequences that encode this CDR3 too. This chain joins TRBV30 and TRBJ2-7, with D perhaps matching TRBD2 (6 bases). Germline values: CDR1 GTSNPN, CDR2 SVGIG (reference sequence). The CDR3 is 13 amino acids. Trimming cost V 3 bases and J 2 bases, with 11 bases left between them. The CDR3 nucleotides are TGTGCCTGGAGCGTGGGACTTACCTACGAGCAGTACTTC. It yields the protein CAWSVGLTYEQYF.

V and J are TRBV13 and TRBJ1-2, with TRBD1 as a possible D gene (6 bases). V lost 4 bases and J lost 0, with 15 bases in between. The CDR3 is 16 residues long. Germline V gene data show CDR1 as PRHDT and CDR2 as FYEKMQ (reference sequence). The CDR3 region has the DNA TGTGCCAGCAGCTCGGACAGTAGAGACCCTAACTATGGCTACACCTTC. Translated: CASSSDSRDPNYGYTF.

The chain carries TRBV13 and TRBJ2-2; TRBD2 agrees at 7 bases. The CDR3 contains 15 residues. The V segment lost 5 bases and the J segment 0 bases; nucleotides outside the gene matches: 3. CDR1 and CDR2 from the germline V gene are PRHDT and FYEKMQ (reference sequence). This CDR3 reads CASSIGTTNTGELFF. CDR3 DNA sequence: TGTGCCAGCAGCATCGGGACTACGAACACCGGGGAGCTGTTTTTT.